This T cell receptor (beta chain) was identified during a study of T cells in severe cutaneous drug reactions. Sequenced patients had Stevens-Johnson syndrome or toxic epidermal necrolysis caused by carbamazepine. The iRepertoire multiplex PCR system with TCR subtype-specific primers built both bulk and single-cell libraries. Bulk TCR libraries started from roughly 100-500 ng RNA per sample. TCRdb re-called the multiplex PCR reads, yielding one record per CDR3 amino acid sequence without DNA. This sample carries approximately 7,600 distinct CDR3 sequences, with 26% going to the ten biggest clones. CDR3 length: 13 amino acids. Germline CDR1 reads SGHRS; CDR2 reads YFSETQ.

The specimen sequenced was cells from a skin blister. The genes are TRBV5-1 and TRBJ2-1; TCRdb picks TRBD1, but there is no DNA to check that call. The source of this sequence is a human donor with a severe cutaneous adverse drug reaction. CDR3 sequence reads: CASSIGTNNEQFF.